This is a list of T cell receptor beta chains from one sample in a study of cytomegalovirus exposure and HLA in healthy donors. Clones were sequenced by immunoSEQ multiplex PCR, and TCRdb holds only the in-frame ones, with some missing. This table has more than 95,000 clones, about four fifths appearing once. The sample was PBMCs. These receptors originate from a woman aged 70-85 years in good health and CMV-seropositive. CDR3s leave out the opening cysteine and the closing phenylalanine or tryptophan. The order of the fields is clone size, V gene, J gene, CDR3 protein. The size field is filled for only some rows; it gives once, few, many or a size class.

clone size: .; V gene: TRBV9; J gene: TRBJ2-7; CDR3 protein: ASSVRSGQGYEQY
clone size: .; V gene: TRBV5-1; J gene: TRBJ1-1; CDR3 protein: ASSLGPGGTEAF
clone size: .; V gene: TRBV28; J gene: TRBJ2-1; CDR3 protein: ASRWGGGSYNEQF
clone size: .; V gene: TRBV27; J gene: TRBJ1-2; CDR3 protein: ASTRPGEGYT
clone size: .; V gene: TRBV7-9; J gene: TRBJ2-7; CDR3 protein: SSSLVRQGGYEQY
clone size: .; V gene: TRBV6-1; J gene: TRBJ2-5; CDR3 protein: ASKKRVGETQY
clone size: once; V gene: TRBV6-5; J gene: TRBJ1-1; CDR3 protein: ASSEQGGEAF
clone size: many; V gene: TRBV2; J gene: TRBJ2-1; CDR3 protein: ASGDLSSYNEQF
clone size: .; V gene: TRBV5-6; J gene: TRBJ1-4; CDR3 protein: ASSTGPVFEKLF
clone size: .; V gene: TRBV13; J gene: TRBJ2-1; CDR3 protein: ASSLGEFHNEQF
clone size: few; V gene: TRBV11-3; J gene: TRBJ2-5; CDR3 protein: ASSIGAGTTQETQY
clone size: .; V gene: TRBV28; J gene: TRBJ2-7; CDR3 protein: ASRGSTDYEQY
clone size: .; V gene: TRBV15; J gene: TRBJ1-5; CDR3 protein: ATSRARGGHQPQH
clone size: few; V gene: TRBV11-2; J gene: TRBJ2-7; CDR3 protein: ASSLGGVLSKQY
clone size: .; V gene: TRBV19; J gene: TRBJ2-7; CDR3 protein: ASSRQGRDEQY
clone size: .; V gene: TRBV18; J gene: TRBJ1-4; CDR3 protein: ASSLGTGIEKLF
clone size: .; V gene: TRBV6-5; J gene: TRBJ2-7; CDR3 protein: ASEPSGTYEQY
clone size: .; V gene: TRBV6-5; J gene: TRBJ2-7; CDR3 protein: ASSYGGTGPYEQY
clone size: .; V gene: TRBV7-9; J gene: TRBJ2-7; CDR3 protein: ASSGGQESSYEQY
clone size: .; V gene: TRBV2; J gene: TRBJ1-2; CDR3 protein: ASGPSGQGSHGYT
clone size: few; V gene: TRBV5-4; J gene: TRBJ2-5; CDR3 protein: ASSPRAGYQETQY
clone size: .; V gene: TRBV29-1; J gene: TRBJ1-1; CDR3 protein: SHTAGGNTEAF
clone size: .; V gene: TRBV9; J gene: TRBJ2-7; CDR3 protein: ASSDRDKGYEQY
clone size: .; V gene: TRBV7-7; J gene: TRBJ2-1; CDR3 protein: ASSTGLAGGLSSYNEQF
clone size: .; V gene: TRBV5-1; J gene: TRBJ2-1; CDR3 protein: ASSLGQSSYNEQF
clone size: .; V gene: TRBV5-4; J gene: TRBJ2-1; CDR3 protein: ASSLAGTGNEQF
clone size: .; V gene: TRBV29-1; J gene: TRBJ2-7; CDR3 protein: SVGGTASYEQY
clone size: .; V gene: TRBV7-9; J gene: TRBJ1-1; CDR3 protein: ASSLGPGNTEAF
clone size: .; V gene: TRBV27; J gene: TRBJ2-3; CDR3 protein: ASSFSPVGTDTQY
clone size: .; V gene: TRBV4-2; J gene: TRBJ2-5; CDR3 protein: ASSQDELQETQY
clone size: few; V gene: TRBV2; J gene: TRBJ2-2; CDR3 protein: ASSLGRDAGELF
clone size: few; V gene: TRBV5-1; J gene: TRBJ1-6; CDR3 protein: ASRPRDDYNSPLH
clone size: .; V gene: TRBV10-1; J gene: TRBJ2-7; CDR3 protein: ASSGRTSPYEQY
clone size: .; V gene: TRBV7-2; J gene: TRBJ2-3; CDR3 protein: ASSPGTDLSTQY
clone size: .; V gene: TRBV9; J gene: .; CDR3 protein: ASSRAGAEQY
clone size: .; V gene: TRBV2; J gene: TRBJ2-6; CDR3 protein: ASSDWESGANVLT
clone size: .; V gene: TRBV18; J gene: TRBJ1-1; CDR3 protein: ASSPIGLRGRTEAF
clone size: .; V gene: TRBV9; J gene: TRBJ2-3; CDR3 protein: ASSVAVLAFDTQY
clone size: few; V gene: TRBV11-2; J gene: TRBJ2-1; CDR3 protein: ASSELGVTQNEQF
clone size: .; V gene: TRBV10-3; J gene: TRBJ1-2; CDR3 protein: AIRHDSPYGYT
clone size: few; V gene: TRBV7-8; J gene: TRBJ1-5; CDR3 protein: ASSPQGNSNQPQH